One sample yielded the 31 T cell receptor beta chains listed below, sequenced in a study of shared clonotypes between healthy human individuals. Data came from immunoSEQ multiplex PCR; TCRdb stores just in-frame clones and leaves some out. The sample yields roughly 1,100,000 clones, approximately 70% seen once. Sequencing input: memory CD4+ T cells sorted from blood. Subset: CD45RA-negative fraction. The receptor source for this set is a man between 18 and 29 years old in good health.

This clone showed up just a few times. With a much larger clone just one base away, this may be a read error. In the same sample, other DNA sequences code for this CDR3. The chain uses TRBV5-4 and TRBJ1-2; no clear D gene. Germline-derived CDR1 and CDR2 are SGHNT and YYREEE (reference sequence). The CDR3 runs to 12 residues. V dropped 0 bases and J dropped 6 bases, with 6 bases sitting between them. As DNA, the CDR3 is TGTGCCAGCAGCTTGGGGACTGATGGCTACACCTTC. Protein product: CASSLGTDGYTF.

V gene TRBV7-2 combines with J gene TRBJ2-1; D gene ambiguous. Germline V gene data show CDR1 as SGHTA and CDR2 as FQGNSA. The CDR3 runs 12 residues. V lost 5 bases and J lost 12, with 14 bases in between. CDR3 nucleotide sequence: TGTGCCAGCAGCCCCGAGTCGAGGTCGCAGTTCTTC. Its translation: CASSPESRSQFF.

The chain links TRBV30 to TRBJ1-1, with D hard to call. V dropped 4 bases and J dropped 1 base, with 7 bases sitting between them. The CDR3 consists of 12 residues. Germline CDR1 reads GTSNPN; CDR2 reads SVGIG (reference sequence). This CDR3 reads CAWIQKNTEAFF. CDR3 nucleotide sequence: TGTGCCTGGATTCAAAAGAACACTGAAGCTTTCTTT.

The CDR3 region has the DNA TGTGCCAGCAGCAAAGACAATGAGCAGTTCTTC. Translating it yields CASSKDNEQFF. The rearrangement joins TRBV21-1 to TRBJ2-1. TRBV21-1 has pseudogene status. The CDR3 covers 11 residues.

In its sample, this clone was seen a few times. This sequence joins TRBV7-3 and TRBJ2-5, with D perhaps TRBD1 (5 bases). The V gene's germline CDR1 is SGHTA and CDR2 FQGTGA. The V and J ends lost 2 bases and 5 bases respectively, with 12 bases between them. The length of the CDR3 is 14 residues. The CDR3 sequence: CASSLYGAGETQYF. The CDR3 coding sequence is TGTGCCAGCAGCTTATATGGGGCTGGGGAGACCCAGTACTTC.

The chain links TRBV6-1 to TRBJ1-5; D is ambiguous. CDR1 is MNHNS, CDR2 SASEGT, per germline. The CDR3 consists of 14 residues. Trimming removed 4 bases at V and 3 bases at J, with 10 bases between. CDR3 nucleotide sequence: TGTGCCAGCAGTGCGCCCCCTAACAATCAGCCCCAGCATTTT. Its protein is CASSAPPNNQPQHF.

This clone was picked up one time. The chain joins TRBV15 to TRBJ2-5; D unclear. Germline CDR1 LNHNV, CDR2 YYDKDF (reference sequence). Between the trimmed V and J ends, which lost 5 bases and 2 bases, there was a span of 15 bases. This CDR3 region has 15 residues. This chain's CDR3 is CATSYTDHPQETQYF. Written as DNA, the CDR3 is TGTGCCACCAGCTATACGGATCACCCACAAGAGACCCAGTACTTC.

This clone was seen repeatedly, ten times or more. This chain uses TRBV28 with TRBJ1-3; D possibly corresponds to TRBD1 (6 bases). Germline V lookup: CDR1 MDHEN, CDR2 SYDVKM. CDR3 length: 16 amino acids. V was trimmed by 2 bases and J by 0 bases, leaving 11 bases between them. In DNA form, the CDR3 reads TGTGCCAGCAGTTTAAAGGACAGCTACTCTGGAAACACCATATATTTT. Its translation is CASSLKDSYSGNTIYF.

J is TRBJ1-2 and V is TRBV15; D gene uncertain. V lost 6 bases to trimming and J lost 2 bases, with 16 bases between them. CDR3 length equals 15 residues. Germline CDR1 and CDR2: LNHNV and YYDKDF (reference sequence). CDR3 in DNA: TGTGCCACCAGGGGCCAAGGAGCCCAAAACTATGGCTACACCTTC. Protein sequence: CATRGQGAQNYGYTF.

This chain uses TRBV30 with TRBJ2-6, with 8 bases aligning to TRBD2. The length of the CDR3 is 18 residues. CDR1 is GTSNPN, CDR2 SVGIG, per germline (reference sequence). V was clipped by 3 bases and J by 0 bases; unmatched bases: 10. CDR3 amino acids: CAWRRTRRGGSGANVLTF. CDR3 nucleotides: TGTGCCTGGAGGCGGACTCGCCGGGGGGGCTCTGGGGCCAACGTCCTGACTTTC.

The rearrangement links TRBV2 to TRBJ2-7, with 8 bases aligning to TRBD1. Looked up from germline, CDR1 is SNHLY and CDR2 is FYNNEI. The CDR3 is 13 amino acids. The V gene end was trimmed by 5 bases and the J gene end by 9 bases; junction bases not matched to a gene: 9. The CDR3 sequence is CASSPGQGAGQYF. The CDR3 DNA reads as TGTGCCAGCAGTCCCGGACAGGGCGCGGGGCAGTACTTC.

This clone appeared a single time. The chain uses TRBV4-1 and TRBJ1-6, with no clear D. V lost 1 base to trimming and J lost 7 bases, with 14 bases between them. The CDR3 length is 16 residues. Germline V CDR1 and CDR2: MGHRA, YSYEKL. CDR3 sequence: CASSQVQQPTNSPLHF. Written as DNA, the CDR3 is TGCGCCAGCAGCCAAGTACAGCAACCAACCAATTCACCCCTCCACTTT.

The CDR3 reads CAWSEPAGKKLFF. CDR3 nucleotide sequence: TGTGCCTGGAGTGAGCCCGCGGGTAAAAAACTGTTTTTT. The chain recombines TRBV30 with TRBJ1-4; D is unresolved. Germline lookup yields CDR1 GTSNPN and CDR2 SVGIG (reference sequence). Trimming cost V 1 base and J 9 bases, with 12 bases left between them. The CDR3 covers 13 residues. Filled out from reference TRBV30 and TRBJ1-4, the complete variable domain reads SQTIHQWPATLVQPVGSPLSLECTVEGTSNPNLYWYRQAAGRGLQLLFYSVGIGQISSEVPQNLSASRPQDRQFILSSKKLLLSDSGFYLCAWSEPAGKKLFFGSGTQLSVL.

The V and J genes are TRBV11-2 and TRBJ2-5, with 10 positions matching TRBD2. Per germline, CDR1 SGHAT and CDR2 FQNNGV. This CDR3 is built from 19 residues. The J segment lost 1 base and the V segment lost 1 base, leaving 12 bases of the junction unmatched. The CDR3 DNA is TGTGCCAGCAGCTTAGCCCCTCCCCGTAGCGGGGGGACCCAAGAGACCCAGTACTTC. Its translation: CASSLAPPRSGGTQETQYF.

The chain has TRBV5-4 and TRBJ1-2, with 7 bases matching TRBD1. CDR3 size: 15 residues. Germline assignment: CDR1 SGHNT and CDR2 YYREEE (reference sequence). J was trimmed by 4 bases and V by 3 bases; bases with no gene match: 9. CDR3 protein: CASSSKGARVYGYTF. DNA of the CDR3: TGTGCCAGCAGCTCGAAGGGGGCCAGAGTCTATGGCTACACCTTC.

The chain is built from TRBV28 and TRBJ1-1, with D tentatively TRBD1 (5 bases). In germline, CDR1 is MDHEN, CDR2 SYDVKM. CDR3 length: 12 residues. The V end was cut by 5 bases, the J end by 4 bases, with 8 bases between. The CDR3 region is CASSLRGTEAFF. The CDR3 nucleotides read TGTGCCAGCAGTCTGAGGGGCACTGAAGCTTTCTTT.

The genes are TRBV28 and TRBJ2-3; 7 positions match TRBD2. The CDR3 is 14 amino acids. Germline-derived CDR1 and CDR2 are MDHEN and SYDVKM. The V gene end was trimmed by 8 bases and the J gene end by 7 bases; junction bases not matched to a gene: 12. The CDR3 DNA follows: TGTGCCAGCGGCCTCCACGGCGGGAGATATACGCAGTATTTT. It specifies CASGLHGGRYTQYF.

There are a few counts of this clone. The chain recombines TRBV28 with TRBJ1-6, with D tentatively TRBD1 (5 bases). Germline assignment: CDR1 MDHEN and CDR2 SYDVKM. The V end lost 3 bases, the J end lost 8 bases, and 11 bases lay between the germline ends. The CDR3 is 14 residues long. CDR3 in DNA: TGTGCCAGCAGTTTGTCCAGGGATGATTCACCCCTCCACTTT. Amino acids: CASSLSRDDSPLHF. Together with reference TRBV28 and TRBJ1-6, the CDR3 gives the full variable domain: DVKVTQSSRYLVKRTGEKVFLECVQDMDHENMFWYRQDPGLGLRLIYFSYDVKMKEKGDIPEGYSVSREKKERFSLILESASTNQTSMYLCASSLSRDDSPLHFGNGTRLTVT.

CDR3 DNA sequence: TGCGCCAGCAGCCAAGAGCTCCACGGGGCCTACGAGCAGTACTTC. Translated: CASSQELHGAYEQYF. This chain uses TRBV4-1 with TRBJ2-7, with D possibly being TRBD2 (5 bases). V was pared by 0 bases and J by 2 bases, with 11 bases between. CDR1 is MGHRA, CDR2 YSYEKL, per germline. This CDR3 spans 15 amino acids.

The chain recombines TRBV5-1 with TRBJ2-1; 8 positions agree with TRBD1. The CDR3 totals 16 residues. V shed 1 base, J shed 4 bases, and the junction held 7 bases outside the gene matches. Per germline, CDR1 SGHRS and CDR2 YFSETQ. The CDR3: CASSLPGQGPYNEQFF. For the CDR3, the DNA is TGCGCCAGCAGCTTGCCCGGACAGGGTCCTTACAATGAGCAGTTCTTC. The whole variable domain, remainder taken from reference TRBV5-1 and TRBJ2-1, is KAGVTQTPRYLIKTRGQQVTLSCSPISGHRSVSWYQQTPGQGLQFLFEYFSETQRNKGNFPGRFSGRQFSNSRSEMNVSTLELGDSALYLCASSLPGQGPYNEQFFGPGTRLTVL.

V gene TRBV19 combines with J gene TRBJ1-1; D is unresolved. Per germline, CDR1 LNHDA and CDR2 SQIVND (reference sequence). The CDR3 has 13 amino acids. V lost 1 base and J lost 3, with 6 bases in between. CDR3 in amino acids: CASSIAVDTEAFF. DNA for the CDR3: TGTGCCAGTAGTATAGCAGTAGACACTGAAGCTTTCTTT.

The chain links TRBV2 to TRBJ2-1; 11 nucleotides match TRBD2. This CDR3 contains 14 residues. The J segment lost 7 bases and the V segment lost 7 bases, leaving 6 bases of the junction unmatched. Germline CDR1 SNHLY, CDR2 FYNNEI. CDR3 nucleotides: TGTGCCAGCACTGTACGACTAGCGGGAAATGAGCAGTTCTTC. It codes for CASTVRLAGNEQFF.

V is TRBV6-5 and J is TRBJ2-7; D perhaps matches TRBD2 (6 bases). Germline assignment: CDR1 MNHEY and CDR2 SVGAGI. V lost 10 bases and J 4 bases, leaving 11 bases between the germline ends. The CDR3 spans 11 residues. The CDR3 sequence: CAIRRGYEQYF. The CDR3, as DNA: TGTGCCATCAGGAGGGGTTACGAGCAGTACTTC.

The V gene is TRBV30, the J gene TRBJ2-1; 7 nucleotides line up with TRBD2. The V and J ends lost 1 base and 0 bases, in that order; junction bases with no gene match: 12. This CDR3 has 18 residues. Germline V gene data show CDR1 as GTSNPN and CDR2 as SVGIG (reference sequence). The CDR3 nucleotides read TGTGCCTGGAGTGGTGGGACTACTAAAAAACTCTCCTACAATGAGCAGTTCTTC. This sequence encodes CAWSGGTTKKLSYNEQFF.

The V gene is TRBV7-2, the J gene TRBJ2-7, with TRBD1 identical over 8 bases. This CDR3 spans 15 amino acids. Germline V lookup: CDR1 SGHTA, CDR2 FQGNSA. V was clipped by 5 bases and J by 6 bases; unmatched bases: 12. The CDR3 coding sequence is TGTGCCAGCAGCCTTGGACAGGGCGTTTACGGCGAGCAGTACTTC. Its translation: CASSLGQGVYGEQYF.

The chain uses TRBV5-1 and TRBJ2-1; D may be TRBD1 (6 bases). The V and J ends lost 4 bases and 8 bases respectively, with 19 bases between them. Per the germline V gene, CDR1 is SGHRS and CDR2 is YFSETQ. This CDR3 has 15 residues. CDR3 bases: TGCGCCAGCAGCCTTATAACAGGGATTAGTGATGAGCAGTTCTTC. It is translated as CASSLITGISDEQFF.

This CDR3 reads CASSPGGRLGQYF. As DNA, the CDR3 is TGTGCCAGCTCACCAGGGGGCCGTTTAGGGCAGTACTTC. This chain links TRBV18 with TRBJ2-7, with D tentatively TRBD1 (6 bases). Germline CDR1 KGHSH, CDR2 LQKENI. CDR3 size: 13 residues. Trimming cost V 2 bases and J 9 bases, with 14 bases left between them.

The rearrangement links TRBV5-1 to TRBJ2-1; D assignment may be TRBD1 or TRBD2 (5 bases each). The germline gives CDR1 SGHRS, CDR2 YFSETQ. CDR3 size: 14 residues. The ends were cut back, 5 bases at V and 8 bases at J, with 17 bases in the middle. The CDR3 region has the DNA TGCGCCAGCAGTTCCGGGGCGGGTAGCGATGAGCAGTTCTTC. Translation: CASSSGAGSDEQFF.

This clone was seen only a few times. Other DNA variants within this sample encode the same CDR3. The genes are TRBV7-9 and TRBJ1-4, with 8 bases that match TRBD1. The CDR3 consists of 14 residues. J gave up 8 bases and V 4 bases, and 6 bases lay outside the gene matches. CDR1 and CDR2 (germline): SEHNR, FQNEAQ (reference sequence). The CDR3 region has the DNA TGTGCCAGCAGCTCTTCAGGGGGCAGCGAAAAACTGTTTTTT. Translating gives CASSSSGGSEKLFF. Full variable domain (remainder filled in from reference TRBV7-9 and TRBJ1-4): DTGVSQNPRHKITKRGQNVTFRCDPISEHNRLYWYRQTLGQGPEFLTYFQNEAQLEKSRLLSDRFSAERPKGSFSTLEIQRTEQGDSAMYLCASSSSGGSEKLFFGSGTQLSVL.

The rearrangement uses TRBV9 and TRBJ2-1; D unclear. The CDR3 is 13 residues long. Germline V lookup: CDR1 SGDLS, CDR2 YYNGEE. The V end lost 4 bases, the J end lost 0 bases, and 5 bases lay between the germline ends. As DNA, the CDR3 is TGTGCCAGCAGCCAAGGCTCCTACAATGAGCAGTTCTTC. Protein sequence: CASSQGSYNEQFF.

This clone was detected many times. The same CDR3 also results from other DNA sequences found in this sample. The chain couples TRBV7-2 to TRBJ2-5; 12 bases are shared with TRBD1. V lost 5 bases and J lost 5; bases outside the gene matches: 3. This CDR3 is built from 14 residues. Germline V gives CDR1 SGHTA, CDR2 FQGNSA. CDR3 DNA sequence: TGTGCCAGCAGCCGGGACAGGGGGCAGGAGACCCAGTACTTC. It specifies CASSRDRGQETQYF.